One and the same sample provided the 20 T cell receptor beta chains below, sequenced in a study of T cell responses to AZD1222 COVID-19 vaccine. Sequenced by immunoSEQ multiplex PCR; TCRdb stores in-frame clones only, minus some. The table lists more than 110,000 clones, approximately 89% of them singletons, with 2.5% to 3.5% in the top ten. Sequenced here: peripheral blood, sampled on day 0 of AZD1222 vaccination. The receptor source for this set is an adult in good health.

In DNA form, the CDR3 reads TGTGCCAGCAGTTTAAACAGGGAAGAGACCCAGTACTTC. Its protein product is CASSLNREETQYF. The V gene is TRBV27, the J gene TRBJ2-5; D perhaps matches TRBD1 (6 bases). The CDR3 is made up of 13 amino acids. The germline CDR1 and CDR2 sequences are MNHEY and SMNVEV (reference sequence). V gave up 2 bases and J gave up 3 bases, with 7 bases separating them.

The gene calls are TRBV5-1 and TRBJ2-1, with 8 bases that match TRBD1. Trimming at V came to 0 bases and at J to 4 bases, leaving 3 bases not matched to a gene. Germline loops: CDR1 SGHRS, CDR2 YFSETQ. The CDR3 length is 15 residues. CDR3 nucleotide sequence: TGCGCCAGCAGCTTGGCCACAGGGGGGTACAATGAGCAGTTCTTC. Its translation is CASSLATGGYNEQFF.

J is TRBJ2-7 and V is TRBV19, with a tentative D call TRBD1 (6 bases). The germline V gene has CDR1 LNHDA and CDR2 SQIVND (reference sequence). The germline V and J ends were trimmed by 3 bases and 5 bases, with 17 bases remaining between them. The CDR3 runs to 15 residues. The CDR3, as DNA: TGTGCCAGTAGTATCACAGGGACCGAATACCACGAGCAGTACTTC. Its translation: CASSITGTEYHEQYF.

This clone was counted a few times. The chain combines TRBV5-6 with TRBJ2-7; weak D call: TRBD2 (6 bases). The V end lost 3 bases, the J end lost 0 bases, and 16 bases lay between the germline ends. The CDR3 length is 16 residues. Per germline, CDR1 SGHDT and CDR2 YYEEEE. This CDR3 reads CASSYGGILHSYEQYF. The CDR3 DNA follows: TGTGCCAGCAGCTATGGGGGGATCCTTCACTCCTACGAGCAGTACTTC.

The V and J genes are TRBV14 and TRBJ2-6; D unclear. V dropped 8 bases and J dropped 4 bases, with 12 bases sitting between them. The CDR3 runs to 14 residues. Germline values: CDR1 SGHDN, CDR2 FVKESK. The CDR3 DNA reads TGTGCCAGCGGCGACGGGTCCGGGGCCAACGTCCTGACTTTC. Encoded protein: CASGDGSGANVLTF.

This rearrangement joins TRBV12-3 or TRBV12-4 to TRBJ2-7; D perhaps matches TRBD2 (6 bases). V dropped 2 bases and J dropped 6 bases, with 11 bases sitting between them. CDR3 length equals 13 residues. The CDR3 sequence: CASSLMGGGEQYF. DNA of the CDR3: TGTGCCAGCAGTTTAATGGGGGGTGGCGAGCAGTACTTC.

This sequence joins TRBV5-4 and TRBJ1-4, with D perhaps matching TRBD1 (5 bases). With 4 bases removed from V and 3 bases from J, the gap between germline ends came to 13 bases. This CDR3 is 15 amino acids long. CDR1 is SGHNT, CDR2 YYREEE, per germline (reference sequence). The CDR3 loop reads CASSPDGGSNEKLFF. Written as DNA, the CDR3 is TGTGCCAGCAGCCCGGACGGGGGTTCTAATGAAAAACTGTTTTTT.

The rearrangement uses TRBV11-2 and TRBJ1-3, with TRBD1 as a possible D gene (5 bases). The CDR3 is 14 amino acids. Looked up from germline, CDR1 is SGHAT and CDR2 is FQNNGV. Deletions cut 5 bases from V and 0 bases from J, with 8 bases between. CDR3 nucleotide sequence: TGTGCCAGCAGCCTGACAGTCTCTGGAAACACCATATATTTT. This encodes CASSLTVSGNTIYF.

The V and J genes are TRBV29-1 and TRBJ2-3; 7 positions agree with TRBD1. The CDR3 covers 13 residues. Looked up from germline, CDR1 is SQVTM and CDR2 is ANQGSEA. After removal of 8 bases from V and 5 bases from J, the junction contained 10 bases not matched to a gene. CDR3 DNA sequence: TGCAGCTCAATCCGGGACAGAAGAGATACGCAGTATTTT. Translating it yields CSSIRDRRDTQYF.

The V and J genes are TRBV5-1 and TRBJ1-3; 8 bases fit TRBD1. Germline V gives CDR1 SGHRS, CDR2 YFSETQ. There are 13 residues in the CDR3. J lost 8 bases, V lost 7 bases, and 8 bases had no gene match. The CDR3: CASSGQGSDTIYF. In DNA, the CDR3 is TGCGCCAGCTCTGGACAGGGTTCAGACACCATATATTTT.

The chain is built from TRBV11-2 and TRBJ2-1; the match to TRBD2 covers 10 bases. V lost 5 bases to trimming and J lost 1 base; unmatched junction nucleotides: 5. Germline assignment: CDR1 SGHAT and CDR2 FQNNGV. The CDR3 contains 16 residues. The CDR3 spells CASSPAGLASYNEQFF. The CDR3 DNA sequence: TGTGCCAGCAGCCCAGCGGGACTAGCGTCCTACAATGAGCAGTTCTTC.

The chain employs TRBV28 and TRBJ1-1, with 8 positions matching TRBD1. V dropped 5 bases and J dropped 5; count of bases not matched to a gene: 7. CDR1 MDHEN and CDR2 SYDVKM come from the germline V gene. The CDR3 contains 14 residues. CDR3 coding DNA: TGTGCCAGCAGTAACAGGGGGAGTTGGACTGAAGCTTTCTTT. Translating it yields CASSNRGSWTEAFF.

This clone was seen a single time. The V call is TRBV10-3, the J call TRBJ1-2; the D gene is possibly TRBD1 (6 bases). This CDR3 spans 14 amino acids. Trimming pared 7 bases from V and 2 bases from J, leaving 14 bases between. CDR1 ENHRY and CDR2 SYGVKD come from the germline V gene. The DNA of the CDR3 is TGTGCCATCACCGAAGGGGGGCTGAACTATGGCTACACCTTC. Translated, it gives CAITEGGLNYGYTF.

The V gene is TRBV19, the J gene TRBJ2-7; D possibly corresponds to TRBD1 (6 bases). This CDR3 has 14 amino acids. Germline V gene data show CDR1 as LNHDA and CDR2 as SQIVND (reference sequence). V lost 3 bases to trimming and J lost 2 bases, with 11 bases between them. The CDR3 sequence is CASSIQTGTYEQYF. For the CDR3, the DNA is TGTGCCAGTAGTATCCAGACAGGAACCTACGAGCAGTACTTC.

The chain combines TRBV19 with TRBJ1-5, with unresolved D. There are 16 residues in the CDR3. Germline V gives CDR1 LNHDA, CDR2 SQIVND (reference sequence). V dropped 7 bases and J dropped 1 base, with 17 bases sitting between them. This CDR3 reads CASNIGLGGSNQPQHF. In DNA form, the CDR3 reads TGTGCCAGTAACATAGGGCTAGGCGGGAGCAATCAGCCCCAGCATTTT.

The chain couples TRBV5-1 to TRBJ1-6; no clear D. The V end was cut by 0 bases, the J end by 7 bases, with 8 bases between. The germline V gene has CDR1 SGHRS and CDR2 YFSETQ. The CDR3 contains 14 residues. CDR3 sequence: CASSLGHWNSPLHF. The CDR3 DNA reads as TGCGCCAGCAGCTTGGGACATTGGAATTCACCCCTCCACTTT. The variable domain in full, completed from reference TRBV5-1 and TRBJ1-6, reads KAGVTQTPRYLIKTRGQQVTLSCSPISGHRSVSWYQQTPGQGLQFLFEYFSETQRNKGNFPGRFSGRQFSNSRSEMNVSTLELGDSALYLCASSLGHWNSPLHFGNGTRLTVT.

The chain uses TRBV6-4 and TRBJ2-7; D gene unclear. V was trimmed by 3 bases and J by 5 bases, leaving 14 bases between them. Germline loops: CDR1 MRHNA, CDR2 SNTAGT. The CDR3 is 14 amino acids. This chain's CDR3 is CASSDRVGLDEQYF. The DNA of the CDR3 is TGTGCCAGCAGTGATAGGGTCGGGCTTGACGAGCAGTACTTC.

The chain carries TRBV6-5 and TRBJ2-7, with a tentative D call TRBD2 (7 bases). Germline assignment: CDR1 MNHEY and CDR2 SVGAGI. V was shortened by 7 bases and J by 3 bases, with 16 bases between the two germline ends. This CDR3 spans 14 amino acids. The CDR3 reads CASTERGGIYEQYF. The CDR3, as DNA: TGTGCCAGCACCGAAAGGGGGGGGATCTACGAGCAGTACTTC.

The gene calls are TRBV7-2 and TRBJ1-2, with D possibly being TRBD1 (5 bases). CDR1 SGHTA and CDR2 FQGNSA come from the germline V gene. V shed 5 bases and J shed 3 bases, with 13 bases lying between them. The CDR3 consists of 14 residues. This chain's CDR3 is CASSPKGPYYGYTF. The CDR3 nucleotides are TGTGCCAGCAGCCCAAAGGGGCCTTACTATGGCTACACCTTC. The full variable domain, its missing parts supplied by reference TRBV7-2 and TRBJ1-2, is GAGVSQSPSNKVTEKGKDVELRCDPISGHTALYWYRQSLGQGLEFLIYFQGNSAPDKSGLPSDRFSAERTGGSVSTLTIQRTQQEDSAVYLCASSPKGPYYGYTFGSGTRLTVV.

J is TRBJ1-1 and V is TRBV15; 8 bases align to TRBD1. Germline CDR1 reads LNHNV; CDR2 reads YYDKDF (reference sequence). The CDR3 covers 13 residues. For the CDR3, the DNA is TGTGCTTTTAGGGACAGGCCGAACACTGAAGCTTTCTTT. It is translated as CAFRDRPNTEAFF.